The clone carrying this T cell receptor beta chain was detected only a few times. The sample belongs to a study of early T cells in non-severe SARS-CoV-2 infection. About the research overall: Sequencing was performed on bulk RNA from unsorted whole blood, leaving chains unpaired.

TCRdb re-called the 5' RACE reads with MiXCR, one entry per CDR3 protein. The repertoire includes tens of thousands of distinct CDR3 sequences, around 4.3% of them detected once, and 5.9% sits in the top ten. Unmatched junction bases numbered 7, after V lost 3 bases and J lost 7 bases. Germline loops: CDR1 SNHLY, CDR2 FYNNEI. The CDR3 is 14 residues long. V and J are TRBV2 and TRBJ1-2; the match to TRBD1 covers 8 bases. What was sequenced was whole blood. This receptor was identified in an adult who was a healthcare worker with PCR-confirmed SARS-CoV-2 infection or an uninfected control (not recorded which). In DNA, the CDR3 is TGTGCCAGCAGTGACGCGCGCAGGGGGCTTGGCTACACCTTC. Translating it yields CASSDARRGLGYTF.